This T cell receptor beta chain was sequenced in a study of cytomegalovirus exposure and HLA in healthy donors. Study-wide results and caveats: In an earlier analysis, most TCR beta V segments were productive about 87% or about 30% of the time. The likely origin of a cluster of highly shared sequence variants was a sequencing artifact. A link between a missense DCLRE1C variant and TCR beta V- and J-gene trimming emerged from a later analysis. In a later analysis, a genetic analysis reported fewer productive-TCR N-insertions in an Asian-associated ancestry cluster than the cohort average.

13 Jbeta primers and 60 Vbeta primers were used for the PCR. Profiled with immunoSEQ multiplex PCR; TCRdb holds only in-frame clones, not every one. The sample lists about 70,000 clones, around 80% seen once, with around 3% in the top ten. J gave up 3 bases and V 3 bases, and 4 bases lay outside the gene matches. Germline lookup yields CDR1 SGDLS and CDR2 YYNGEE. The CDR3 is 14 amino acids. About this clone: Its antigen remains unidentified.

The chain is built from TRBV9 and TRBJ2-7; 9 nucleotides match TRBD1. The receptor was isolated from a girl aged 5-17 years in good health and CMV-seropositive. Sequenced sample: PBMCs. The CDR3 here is CASSEGQGFYEQYF. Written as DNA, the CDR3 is TGTGCCAGCAGCGAGGGACAGGGATTCTACGAGCAGTACTTC.